This TCR beta chain was observed in a study of CD8+CD57+ T cells in acquired aplastic anemia (dated by TCRdb to 2017 to 2018). Describing the broader study: DNA extracted from sorted CD4+ and CD8+ cells had a mean of approximately 3.3 ug, with a range of about 0.18 to 27.4 ug. A CD8+CD57+ expansion meant a frequency higher than the mean frequency seen in healthy subjects.

Genomic DNA was used as template for profiling of TCR beta VDJ combinations and CDR3 sequences. An Illumina HiSeq 2000 was used for TCR repertoire sequencing. As for the original processing: Repertoire assessment relied on Simpson's diversity index, CDR3 size and DJ length profiles, and TRBV/TRBJ rearrangement plots. The most abundant DNA sequence in the deep sequencing data was defined as the immunodominant clone. CDR3 amino acid sequences were screened for sharing across subjects and were compared with published repertoires and the VDJdb database. TCRdb itself trimmed the public reads at Q25 with fastp, ran MiXCR and retained productive beta chains. Merged by CDR3 protein, the rows form single entries marked with the most common genes and DNA. The V and J calls shown here were made by TCRdb, not taken from the authors' results. The sample includes about 160,000 distinct CDR3 sequences, with roughly 45% observed a single time. Together, the top ten hold 3.2% of the sample.

This clonotype was picked up many times. Its antigen is currently not known. Per-base qualities were not stored, and no clone one base away is much larger. The patients picked for sequencing were ones in whom flow cytometry had shown an expansion of CD8+CD57+ cells. All patients had severe acquired aplastic anemia diagnosed by International Study of Aplastic Anemia and Agranulocytosis and Camitta criteria. Patients had received no therapy at the time of blood sampling. In the study, sorted CD4+ and CD8+ blood T cells from patients with severe aplastic anemia and from healthy subjects underwent deep sequencing of TCR repertoires. Patients were enrolled in the USA under clinicaltrials.gov protocols 00001620, 01623167, 00001397, 00071045, 00081523 and 00961064. Ficoll-Paque density gradient centrifugation was used to isolate peripheral blood mononuclear cells. Before DNA extraction, CD4+ and CD8+ T cells were sorted by FACS or by magnetic beads.

The full study reports these points: Some 27 CD8+ CDR3 sequences were found in both patients and controls but appeared to be highly expressed in patients and within the immunodominant clones of the patients. No significant difference in CD8+ Simpson's diversity was found between patients and healthy controls (P=0.060).

The receptor comes from a human donor with aplastic anemia. The sample taken for sequencing was sorted CD4+, CD8+, or CD8+CD57+ T cells (not recorded which) from PBMCs.

The DNA is TGTGCCAGCAGCTTAGATCCCCCACAGGGCTCACCCCTCCACTTT. It specifies CASSLDPPQGSPLHF. The rearrangement joined TRBV11-2 to TRBJ1-6; TRBD1 is perhaps the D gene, given 6 matching bases. The germline V gene provides CDR1 SGHAT and CDR2 FQNNGV. The germline ends are 13 bases apart after V is trimmed by 0 bases and J by 10 bases. The CDR3 goes from the cysteine to the phenylalanine over 15 residues. Just CDR3 DNA is preserved here, 45 bases in frame from base 1.